The 14 T cell receptor delta chains listed next were all sequenced from one sample in a study of gamma-delta chains in newborns, infants, children. TCRdb re-processed the reads using CATT. The sample records about 1,500 delta-chain clones, roughly 42% being singletons. The source material was blood. The receptors originated from a child who had a fever.

Relative to its sample, this clone is medium-sized (0.01 to 0.1%). The rearrangement links TRDV2 to TRDJ1; D call uncertain. Germline V gene data show CDR1 as GEAIGNYY and CDR2 as EKD. V was trimmed by 3 bases and J by 2 bases, leaving 21 bases between them. The CDR3 runs 17 residues. The CDR3 nucleotides read TGTGCCTGTGACCCCCTTACCCACGAAGATGAAACCGATAAACTCATCTTT. This translates into CACDPLTHEDETDKLIF.

About this clone itself: This could be a read error, since a much larger clone is one nucleotide away. This chain joins TRDV2 and TRDJ1; TRDD3 agrees at 8 bases. CDR1 GEAIGNYY and CDR2 EKD come from the germline V gene. CDR3 length equals 21 residues. The CDR3 bases are TGTGCCTGTGTCACCGTTTGGGGGGTTGGGGGATTAGACGGGTACACCGATAAACTCATCTTT. It encodes CACVTVWGVGGLDGYTDKLIF.

Comment on this clone: A read error is possible here, since a much larger clone lies one base away. Other nucleotide sequences from this sample produce the same CDR3. The chain links TRDV2 to TRDJ1; TRDD3 agrees at 7 bases. The CDR3 consists of 19 residues. CDR1 GEAIGNYY and CDR2 EKD come from the germline V gene. V was clipped by 1 base and J by 1 base; unmatched bases: 17. The CDR3 coding sequence is TGTGCCTGTGACACTTTATCTGGGGGGTACGCGTCATTCACCGATAAACTCATCTTT. It translates to CACDTLSGGYASFTDKLIF.

By share, this clone ranks as large. The chain combines TRDV2 with TRDJ3; D ambiguous. The CDR3 has 18 amino acids. Trimming removed 0 bases from V and 0 bases from J, with 11 bases in between. The germline CDR1 and CDR2 sequences are GEAIGNYY and EKD. CDR3 region: CACDTGAAYSWDTRQMFF. The CDR3 DNA reads as TGTGCCTGTGACACCGGCGCGGCGTACTCCTGGGACACCCGACAGATGTTTTTC.

By share of the sample, this clone is large. This sample includes further DNA sequences coding for the same CDR3. V gene TRDV2 combines with J gene TRDJ1, with 7 bases identical to TRDD3. The V segment lost 0 bases and the J segment 8 bases; nucleotides outside the gene matches: 11. This CDR3 is 15 amino acids long. Per the germline V gene, CDR1 is GEAIGNYY and CDR2 is EKD. The CDR3 nucleotides are TGTGCCTGTGACACCGTTGGGGGACCTGAATTGAAACTCATCTTT. Translation: CACDTVGGPELKLIF.

The rearrangement uses TRDV2 and TRDJ1; perhaps TRDD2 as D (6 bases). The CDR3 has 22 amino acids. The V end was cut by 3 bases, the J end by 1 base, with 35 bases between. Looked up from germline, CDR1 is GEAIGNYY and CDR2 is EKD. The CDR3 region has the DNA TGTGCCTGTGACGCCGTTCCAACCGTCCTTCCGTCGGCAGCGGAGCTCACCGATAAACTCATCTTT. Translating it yields CACDAVPTVLPSAAELTDKLIF.

This clone is termed medium-sized (0.01 to 0.1%). The J gene is TRDJ1, the V gene TRDV2, with 11 nucleotides matching TRDD3. Germline CDR1 and CDR2: GEAIGNYY and EKD. With V trimmed by 0 bases and J by 1 base, 15 bases remained unmatched. The CDR3 runs 20 residues. The CDR3 sequence is CACDTLPGGYYSTTTDKLIF. CDR3 in DNA: TGTGCCTGTGACACCTTGCCTGGGGGATACTACTCCACCACCACCGATAAACTCATCTTT.

For this clone: A much larger clone differs from this one at a single base, so this may be a read error. This chain connects TRDV2 to TRDJ1; D is ambiguous. Germline V CDR1 and CDR2: GEAIGNYY, EKD. The CDR3 has 19 residues. The CDR3 region is CARDTVPGSVLRFTDKLIF. DNA of the CDR3: TGTGCCCGTGACACCGTGCCAGGTTCTGTCCTTAGGTTCACCGATAAACTCATCTTT.

About this clone: A single base is all that separates this from a far larger clone, so a read error is likely. The J gene is TRDJ1, the V gene TRDV1; 7 nucleotides line up with TRDD3. Germline CDR1 TSWWSYY, CDR2 QGS. V lost 4 bases, J lost 0 bases, and 20 bases stayed unmatched. The CDR3 has 20 amino acids. DNA of the CDR3: TGTGCTCTTGGGGGAGTAGCGTTCCCATCTGGGGGCTTCGACACCGATAAACTCATCTTT. This translates into CALGGVAFPSGGFDTDKLIF.

As regards this clone: This may be a read error: a much more frequent sequence differs by one nucleotide. The chain uses TRDV2 and TRDJ1, with 7 bases matching TRDD3. The CDR3 runs to 15 residues. Germline values: CDR1 GEAIGNYY, CDR2 EKD. V was pared by 1 base and J by 1 base, with 5 bases of the junction left unmatched. The CDR3 region is CACDTLGVCTDKLIF. CDR3 bases: TGTGCCTGTGACACTCTGGGGGTATGCACCGATAAACTCATCTTT.

About this clone itself: A read error is the likely source, as a far larger clone sits one nucleotide away. The same CDR3 also results from other DNA sequences found in this sample. V usage is TRDV2 and J usage is TRDJ1; TRDD3 is a possible D gene (5 bases). CDR1 GEAIGNYY and CDR2 EKD come from the germline V gene. CDR3 length equals 14 residues. DNA for the CDR3: TGTGCCTGTGACATTTGGGGCCGCACCGACAAACTCATCTTT. Amino acids: CACDIWGRTDKLIF.

With regard to this clone: A much more abundant neighbour one base away suggests this may be a read error. V usage is TRDV2 and J usage is TRDJ1; 7 bases agree with TRDD3. After removal of 3 bases from V and 4 bases from J, the junction contained 10 bases not matched to a gene. The CDR3 covers 15 residues. The V gene's germline CDR1 is GEAIGNYY and CDR2 EKD. The CDR3 loop is CACDGPGDLGDKLIF. As DNA, the CDR3 is TGTGCCTGTGACGGGCCGGGGGATCTAGGCGATAAACTCATCTTT.

In regard to this clone: A much larger clone is a single base away; this may be a read error. The chain couples TRDV2 to TRDJ2; weak D call: TRDD3 (5 bases). CDR1 is GEAIGNYY and CDR2 is EKD in the germline V gene. The CDR3 runs to 15 residues. Trimming stripped 3 bases from V and 4 bases from J, with 14 bases between. The CDR3, as DNA: TGTGCCTGTGACGGGATTACTGTAGCGACAGCACAACTCTTCTTT. It yields the protein CACDGITVATAQLFF.

By share, this clone counts as large. Distinct nucleotide sequences in the sample also encode this CDR3. The CDR3 nucleotides are TGTGCTCTTGGGGAACGCTTCCTATTAGCCGCCGGGGGCTGGGGGATATACAGGAAGTACACCGATAAACTCATCTTT. It translates to CALGERFLLAAGGWGIYRKYTDKLIF. The V call is TRDV1, the J call TRDJ1, with 10 nucleotides matching TRDD3. Germline-derived CDR1 and CDR2 are TSWWSYY and QGS. The CDR3 consists of 26 residues. J gave up 0 bases and V 1 base, and 32 bases lay outside the gene matches.